The 29 T cell receptor beta chains presented below share a single source sample, sequenced in a study of Graves' ophthalmopathy and Graves' hyperthyroidism (dated by TCRdb to between 2017 and 2018). The sequencer was an Illumina HiSeq 2000. TCR beta CDR3 regions were amplified from RNA transcripts for repertoire sequencing. The first round was an RT-PCR using HTBI primers with the Qiagen OneStep RT-PCR kit, and this first round was followed by a second-round multiplex PCR, then size selection and purification. TCRdb cleaned the public reads at Q25 with fastp, built clones with MiXCR and kept in-frame beta chains. Each entry merges the rows of one CDR3 protein and shows their most common DNA and genes. The sample table shows about 390,000 distinct CDR3 sequences, and 17% are seen once. The ten most abundant clones make up 2.4% of the sample. Sequences were obtained from peripheral blood. All receptors come from an adult woman with stable Graves' hyperthyroidism.

The chain employs TRBV6-2 or TRBV6-3 and TRBJ1-1; TRBD1 matches 7 bases. Unmatched junction bases numbered 11, after V lost 2 bases and J lost 8 bases. The germline CDR1 and CDR2 sequences are MNHEY and SVGEGT. The CDR3 is 15 residues long. The CDR3 region has the DNA TGTGCCAGCAGTTACGCCCCGGGACAGTTTTTCGAAGCTTTCTTT. This gives the protein CASSYAPGQFFEAFF.

The chain employs TRBV19 and TRBJ2-5; 7 positions agree with TRBD1. This CDR3 comprises 15 residues. Trimming at V came to 3 bases and at J to 5 bases, leaving 9 bases not matched to a gene. Germline CDR1 is LNHDA and CDR2 is SQIVND (reference sequence). The CDR3 is CASSIAKGAYETQYF. CDR3 DNA sequence: TGTGCCAGTAGTATCGCGAAGGGGGCTTATGAGACCCAGTACTTC.

This clonotype was seen repeatedly, ten times or more. This may stem from a read error, because a much larger clone lies one nucleotide away. The chain recombines TRBV27 with TRBJ2-5, with TRBD2 matching 13 bases. The CDR3 is 15 amino acids. In germline, CDR1 is MNHEY, CDR2 SMNVEV (reference sequence). The ends lost 5 bases at V and 7 bases at J; junction bases unmatched: 7. CDR3 in amino acids: CASSPGTSGIGTQYF. In DNA form, the CDR3 reads TGTGCCAGCAGTCCTGGGACTAGCGGGATTGGGACCCAGTACTTC.

This clonotype was counted ten times or more. The J gene is TRBJ2-2, the V gene TRBV6-2 or TRBV6-3; 13 nucleotides line up with TRBD2. Germline assignment: CDR1 MNHEY and CDR2 SVGEGT. V dropped 6 bases and J dropped 9; count of bases not matched to a gene: 7. The CDR3 loop spans 15 amino acids. The CDR3 is CASSYGLAGVRELFF. Here the CDR3 DNA reads TGTGCCAGCAGCTACGGACTAGCGGGAGTAAGGGAGCTGTTTTTT.

The chain joins TRBV9 to TRBJ2-5; 8 bases are shared with TRBD2. V dropped 4 bases and J dropped 5; count of bases not matched to a gene: 7. Germline lookup yields CDR1 SGDLS and CDR2 YYNGEE. The CDR3 has 14 residues. DNA of the CDR3: TGTGCCAGCAGCACCGGACTAGCTGACGAGACCCAGTACTTC. It codes for CASSTGLADETQYF.

This clonotype was recorded at least ten times. This rearrangement joins TRBV12-3 or TRBV12-4 to TRBJ1-2, with a weak D call TRBD1 (5 bases). Trimming took 4 bases from V and 12 from J, leaving 15 bases between them. The CDR3 covers 12 residues. In nucleotides, the CDR3 is TGTGCCAGCAGTTCCGGGGGAAGCCTCAACACCTTC. Its protein is CASSSGGSLNTF.

This clonotype appeared a few times. The chain joins TRBV5-4 to TRBJ2-7; D not resolved. This CDR3 is built from 15 residues. Germline V CDR1 and CDR2: SGHNT, YYREEE (reference sequence). Trimming removed 3 bases at V and 0 bases at J, with 13 bases between. For the CDR3, the DNA is TGTGCCAGCAGCTCCTCACCGTCGTTCTCCTACGAGCAGTACTTC. Residues: CASSSSPSFSYEQYF.

The chain joins TRBV5-1 to TRBJ2-7, with TRBD1 matching 7 bases. The J segment lost 0 bases and the V segment lost 3 bases, leaving 3 bases of the junction unmatched. CDR3 size: 14 residues. In germline, CDR1 is SGHRS, CDR2 YFSETQ. CDR3 amino acids: CASSYDRVSYEQYF. The CDR3 coding sequence is TGCGCCAGCAGCTATGACAGGGTCTCCTACGAGCAGTACTTC.

This clonotype showed up many times. V usage is TRBV29-1 and J usage is TRBJ2-6, with a possible D match to TRBD1 (5 bases). The CDR3 extends over 13 amino acids. The germline V gene has CDR1 SQVTM and CDR2 ANQGSEA. V was trimmed by 7 bases and J by 1 base, leaving 8 bases between them. The CDR3 DNA sequence: TGCAGCGCTCAGGGTTCTGGGGCCAACGTCCTGACTTTC. Residues: CSAQGSGANVLTF.

This clonotype was seen repeatedly, ten times or more. The CDR3 DNA is TGTGCCAGCAATCCCTTGTCGGAAACTTACGAGCAGTACTTC. Its protein product is CASNPLSETYEQYF. J is TRBJ2-7 and V is TRBV28; D gene ambiguous. CDR3 length: 14 amino acids. Trimming shortened V by 7 bases and J by 4 bases, and 17 bases separated the two germline ends. Germline-derived CDR1 and CDR2 are MDHEN and SYDVKM.

This clonotype was recorded at least ten times. The chain couples TRBV7-2 to TRBJ2-4; 14 nucleotides align to TRBD2. Germline CDR1 is SGHTA and CDR2 is FQGNSA. V shed 0 bases and J 1 base; nucleotides not matched to a gene: 11. The CDR3 consists of 21 residues. As DNA, the CDR3 is TGTGCCAGCAGCTTAGCGACTAGCGGGAGGGTGGCTGGCGGGGCCAAAAACATTCAGTACTTC. Its translation: CASSLATSGRVAGGAKNIQYF. The full variable domain, its missing parts supplied by reference TRBV7-2 and TRBJ2-4, is GAGVSQSPSNKVTEKGKDVELRCDPISGHTALYWYRQSLGQGLEFLIYFQGNSAPDKSGLPSDRFSAERTGGSVSTLTIQRTQQEDSAVYLCASSLATSGRVAGGAKNIQYFGAGTRLSVL.

Details on this clonotype: A much larger clone lies one base from this, so it may be a read error. The gene calls are TRBV19 and TRBJ1-1; TRBD1 might be the D (6 bases). CDR1 LNHDA and CDR2 SQIVND come from the germline V gene (reference sequence). The CDR3 runs to 16 residues. Here the CDR3 reads CASSIGGILTNTESFF. The CDR3 DNA sequence: TGTGCCAGTAGTATTGGGGGCATTCTAACTAACACTGAATCTTTCTTT.

This chain joins TRBV7-9 and TRBJ1-3; no definite D call. There are 13 residues in the CDR3. Germline V lookup: CDR1 SEHNR, CDR2 FQNEAQ (reference sequence). Trimming pared 6 bases from V and 4 bases from J, leaving 10 bases between. CDR3: CASSNDPGNTIYF. The CDR3 DNA reads as TGTGCCAGCAGTAATGACCCCGGAAACACCATATATTTT.

The J gene is TRBJ1-1, the V gene TRBV12-5; D gene uncertain. Trimming cost V 3 bases and J 7 bases, with 9 bases left between them. Germline V gene lookup returns CDR1 LGHNT and CDR2 FRNRAP. The CDR3 sequence is 12 residues long. The CDR3 reads CASGLGISEAFF. The CDR3 bases are TGTGCTAGTGGTTTAGGGATCAGTGAAGCTTTCTTT.

The chain uses TRBV5-1 and TRBJ2-2; no definite D call. Germline V lookup: CDR1 SGHRS, CDR2 YFSETQ. The CDR3 contains 12 residues. V gave up 7 bases and J gave up 4 bases, with 8 bases separating them. The CDR3 coding sequence is TGCGCCAGCGGTCGGAGCACCGGGGAGCTGTTTTTT. As protein: CASGRSTGELFF.

This clonotype was picked up many times. One end of the junction is discordant with germline, which a read error may explain. The rearrangement links TRBV6-2 or TRBV6-3 to TRBJ1-1; TRBD1 is a possible D gene (5 bases). The germline V gene encodes CDR1 MNHEY and CDR2 SVGEGT. The CDR3 consists of 13 residues. This chain's CDR3 is CASNYGGGPEAFF. CDR3 nucleotide sequence: TGTGCCAGCAATTACGGGGGAGGCCCTGAAGCTTTCTTT.

This chain links TRBV18 with TRBJ1-2, with D maybe TRBD1 (6 bases). Germline V lookup: CDR1 KGHSH, CDR2 LQKENI. The CDR3 sequence is 16 residues long. Between the trimmed V and J ends, which lost 2 bases and 8 bases, there was a span of 21 bases. The DNA for the CDR3 is TGTGCCAGCTCACCAGCCTGGGGGCAGGCCGCGGGAGGCTACACCTTC. Translation: CASSPAWGQAAGGYTF.

This clonotype showed up just a few times. J is TRBJ1-1 and V is TRBV28; 8 bases agree with TRBD1. The germline V gene encodes CDR1 MDHEN and CDR2 SYDVKM. The CDR3 has 14 residues. V shed 7 bases and J 4 bases; nucleotides not matched to a gene: 8. CDR3 bases: TGTGCCAGCACCTTGACAGGGGAGGGCACTGAAGCTTTCTTT. This codes for CASTLTGEGTEAFF.

This chain links TRBV9 with TRBJ1-5, with D uncertain. CDR1 SGDLS and CDR2 YYNGEE come from the germline V gene. With 0 bases removed from V and 3 bases from J, the gap between germline ends came to 10 bases. CDR3 length: 15 residues. CDR3 DNA sequence: TGTGCCAGCAGCGTAGTTCCGGACCCCAATCAGCCCCAGCATTTT. Its protein is CASSVVPDPNQPQHF. Together with reference TRBV9 and TRBJ1-5, the CDR3 gives the full variable domain: DSGVTQTPKHLITATGQRVTLRCSPRSGDLSVYWYQQSLDQGLQFLIQYYNGEERAKGNILERFSAQQFPDLHSELNLSSLELGDSALYFCASSVVPDPNQPQHFGDGTRLSIL.

Many counts were recorded for this clonotype. The chain is built from TRBV18 and TRBJ2-5; unclear D gene. Looked up from germline, CDR1 is KGHSH and CDR2 is LQKENI. The CDR3 spans 12 residues. The V end was cut by 2 bases, the J end by 7 bases, with 8 bases between. The CDR3 loop reads CASSPEWGTQYF. CDR3 bases: TGTGCCAGCTCACCAGAGTGGGGGACCCAGTACTTC.

At least ten counts were recorded for this clonotype. This rearrangement joins TRBV30 to TRBJ1-2; 7 bases fit TRBD1. The germline V gene has CDR1 GTSNPN and CDR2 SVGIG (reference sequence). CDR3 size: 13 residues. J lost 5 bases, V lost 4 bases, and 7 bases had no gene match. DNA of the CDR3: TGTGCCTGGACCCCAGACAGGGATTATGGCTACACCTTC. As protein: CAWTPDRDYGYTF.

This clonotype appeared many times. The rearrangement uses TRBV7-2 and TRBJ1-6; D unresolved. Germline V lookup: CDR1 SGHTA, CDR2 FQGNSA. V was clipped by 2 bases and J by 7 bases, with 12 bases between them. This CDR3 region has 15 residues. CDR3 protein: CASSLQIHRNSPLHF. CDR3 DNA: TGTGCCAGCAGCTTACAGATTCACCGGAATTCACCCCTCCACTTT. Looking up the rest from reference TRBV7-2 and TRBJ1-6 gives the full variable domain: GAGVSQSPSNKVTEKGKDVELRCDPISGHTALYWYRQSLGQGLEFLIYFQGNSAPDKSGLPSDRFSAERTGGSVSTLTIQRTQQEDSAVYLCASSLQIHRNSPLHFGNGTRLTVT.

In its sample, this clonotype was seen many times. The V call is TRBV20-1, the J call TRBJ1-6; perhaps TRBD1 as D (6 bases). The germline V and J ends were trimmed by 2 bases and 6 bases, with 11 bases remaining between them. The germline gives CDR1 DFQATT, CDR2 SNEGSKA (reference sequence). The CDR3 spans 14 residues. CDR3 nucleotides: TGCAGTGCTAGAACCCAGGGGACTAATTCACCCCTCCACTTT. Protein sequence: CSARTQGTNSPLHF.

Many counts were recorded for this clonotype. The rearrangement joins TRBV11-2 to TRBJ2-7, with 8 bases fitting TRBD2. The CDR3 runs 18 residues. Germline CDR1 reads SGHAT; CDR2 reads FQNNGV. The trim removed 5 bases at V and 2 bases at J, leaving 17 bases unmatched. The CDR3: CASSPRTSLDGRAYEQYF. The CDR3 bases are TGTGCCAGCAGCCCGAGGACTAGCCTCGATGGGAGGGCCTACGAGCAGTACTTC.

Comment on this clonotype: A much larger clone differs from this one at a single base, so this may be a read error. CDR3 bases: TGCAGCGCCGGAGGGGGCGGCACTGAAGTTTTCTTT. Protein product: CSAGGGGTEVFF. The V and J genes are TRBV29-1 and TRBJ1-1; 7 bases match TRBD1. CDR3 length: 12 amino acids. From germline, CDR1 is SQVTM and CDR2 ANQGSEA.

This clonotype was seen repeatedly, ten times or more. The chain links TRBV12-3 or TRBV12-4 to TRBJ2-5; D gene unclear. V lost 8 bases and J 2 bases, leaving 15 bases between the germline ends. The CDR3 is 14 amino acids. Written as DNA, the CDR3 is TGTGCCAGCGGGTCTCAGATATCTCAAGAGACCCAGTACTTC. Translation: CASGSQISQETQYF.

The table lists this clonotype with a count of one. DNA for the CDR3: TGCAGTGCTAGAGACTGGACAGGGAACACTGAAGCTTTCTTT. This codes for CSARDWTGNTEAFF. The V call is TRBV20-1, the J call TRBJ1-1; 7 bases align to TRBD1. The ends lost 0 bases at V and 1 base at J; junction bases unmatched: 2. CDR1 DFQATT and CDR2 SNEGSKA come from the germline V gene (reference sequence). The CDR3 is made up of 14 amino acids.

There are a few counts of this clonotype. The chain is built from TRBV4-3 and TRBJ1-5, with D uncertain. Trimming removed 0 bases at V and 0 bases at J, with 9 bases between. There are 16 residues in the CDR3. Germline values: CDR1 LGHNA, CDR2 YSLEER. The CDR3 region has the DNA TGCGCCAGCAGCCAAGATAAACGGGGTAGCAATCAGCCCCAGCATTTT. This encodes CASSQDKRGSNQPQHF.

This clonotype has a count of ten or more. V gene TRBV6-2 or TRBV6-3 combines with J gene TRBJ2-6; D not resolved. CDR3 length: 17 amino acids. With 2 bases removed from V and 0 bases from J, the gap between germline ends came to 11 bases. The germline CDR1 and CDR2 sequences are MNHEY and SVGEGT. The CDR3 bases are TGTGCCAGCAGTTACCCGATTACAAGCTCTGGGGCCAACGTCCTGACTTTC. The encoded protein is CASSYPITSSGANVLTF.